This T cell receptor beta chain is from a study of blood T cell repertoires in COVID-19. V shed 0 bases and J shed 6 bases, with 9 bases lying between them. Germline CDR1 and CDR2: SGHAT and FQNNGV. The CDR3 covers 13 residues. Repertoires were generated with immunoSEQ multiplex PCR, while TCRdb's copy carries only in-frame clones and drops some. The table shows about 330,000 clones, with roughly 85% occurring only once. The chain links TRBV11-2 to TRBJ2-7; no clear D. The sample consisted of peripheral blood. This receptor was taken from a human donor in a cohort sampled during active COVID-19. The CDR3 loop is CASSLEPVSEQYF. The CDR3 nucleotides are TGTGCCAGCAGCTTAGAGCCAGTCAGCGAGCAGTACTTC.